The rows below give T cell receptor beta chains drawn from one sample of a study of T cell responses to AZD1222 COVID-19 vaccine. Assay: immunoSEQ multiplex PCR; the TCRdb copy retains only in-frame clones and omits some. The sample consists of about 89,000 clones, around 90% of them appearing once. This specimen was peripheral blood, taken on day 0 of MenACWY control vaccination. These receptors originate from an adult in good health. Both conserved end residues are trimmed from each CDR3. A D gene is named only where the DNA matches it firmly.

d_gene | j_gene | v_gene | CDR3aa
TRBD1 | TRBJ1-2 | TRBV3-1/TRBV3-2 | ASSQGLTGGGGYT
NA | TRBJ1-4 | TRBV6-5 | ASSTFATNEKLF
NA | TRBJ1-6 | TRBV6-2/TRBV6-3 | ASSFERSSPLH
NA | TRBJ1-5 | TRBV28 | ASRKEGGRLQPQH
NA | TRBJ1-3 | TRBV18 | ASAPRGGSGNTIY
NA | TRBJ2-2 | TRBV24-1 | ATGNTGELF
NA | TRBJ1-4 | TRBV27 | ASSFKGVGEKLF
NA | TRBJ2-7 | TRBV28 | ASRSPGEAYEQY
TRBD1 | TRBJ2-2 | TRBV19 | ASGQGQNTGELF
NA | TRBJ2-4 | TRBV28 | ASSPSGEAKNIQY
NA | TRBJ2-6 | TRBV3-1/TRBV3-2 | ASSQDYGSGANVLT
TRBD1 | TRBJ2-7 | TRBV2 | ASGQGEYEQY
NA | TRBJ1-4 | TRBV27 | ASKVGDFANEKLF
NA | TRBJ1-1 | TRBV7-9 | ASSFAVVNTEAF
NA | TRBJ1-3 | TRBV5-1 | ASSSWPSSGNTIY
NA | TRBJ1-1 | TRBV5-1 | ASSLADTEAF
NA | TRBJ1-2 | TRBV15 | ATSTRQVLSGYT
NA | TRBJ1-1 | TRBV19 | ASSNPPGHDTEAF
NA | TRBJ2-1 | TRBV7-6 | ASRQVNEQF
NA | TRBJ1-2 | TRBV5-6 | ASSARQAGIYGYT
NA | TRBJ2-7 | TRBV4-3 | ASSQVVGSSYEQY
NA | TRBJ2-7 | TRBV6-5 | ASSYSGIGSYEQY
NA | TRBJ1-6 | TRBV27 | ASSLTHKTPLH
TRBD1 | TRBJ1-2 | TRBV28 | ASRIRGSTYGYT